This T cell receptor beta chain derives from a study of vaccination effects on CD4 cells after COVID-19. Study information: Participants completed two doses of the BNT162b2 or mRNA-1273 vaccine.

The CDR3 consists of 13 residues. The germline V gene has CDR1 LGHDT and CDR2 YNNKEL (reference sequence). Trimming removed 4 bases from V and 4 bases from J, with 10 bases in between. This table comes from immunoSEQ multiplex PCR, and its TCRdb copy is limited to in-frame clones, with some not included. The data hold about 43,000 clones, with around 77% observed a single time. After expansion with viral peptide pools in the ViraFEST assay, antigen-specific CD4+ T cells were sequenced. Cultured cells yielded isolated CD4+ T cells after around 9 days. Vaccinees lacked prior SARS-CoV-2 infection and tested negative for nucleocapsid antibodies. The sample holds a few counts of this clone. Antigen unknown. Study-wide findings and caveats: At late timepoints after vaccination, vaccine- and infection-induced clones shrank markedly. The study dataset contains few convalescent patients and includes no early post-infection timepoints.

This sample comprised CD4+ T cells from PBMCs cultured with SARS-CoV-2 spike peptides, obtained before COVID-19 vaccination. The chain uses TRBV3-1 (or the pseudogene TRBV3-2) and TRBJ1-2; D is uncertain. The TCR was taken from a human donor who received a COVID-19 vaccine. The DNA for the CDR3 is TGTGCCAGCAGCCCGGACGTGGGCTATGGCTACACCTTC. Protein: CASSPDVGYGYTF.